This T cell receptor (beta chain) was sequenced in a study of T cells in Graves' hyperthyroidism and ophthalmopathy. Trimming cost V 4 bases and J 1 base; bases outside gene matches: 3. CDR3 length: 14 residues. Germline CDR1 and CDR2: MNHEY and SVGAGI. This clonotype was detected ten times or more. Authors of the study amplified TCR beta CDR3 regions from RNA transcripts. When the TCR CDR3 underwent first-round RT-PCR, the HTBI primer set was used. TCRdb reprocessed the multiplex PCR reads with MiXCR, giving one entry per CDR3 protein. This sample has a few hundred thousand distinct CDR3 sequences, with around 45% found just once.

The receptor's source is a woman between 18 and 29 years old with Graves' hyperthyroidism. This sequence joins TRBV6-5 and TRBJ2-7, with 8 bases identical to TRBD1. Sequencing input: peripheral blood or thyroid tissue (not recorded which). The CDR3 coding sequence is TGTGCCAGCAGTTTCCGACAGGGGTCCTACGAGCAGTACTTC. The encoded protein is CASSFRQGSYEQYF.